This T cell receptor beta chain was sequenced during a study of OX40 agonist ivuxolimab in advanced cancers. Notes on the study in general: With doses of 0.1-3.0 mg/kg, partial responders showed among the lowest clonal expansion.

Generated by immunoSEQ multiplex PCR, the TCRdb table keeps only in-frame clones and is missing some. The data show about 35,000 clones, with around 90% seen just once and less than 25% held by the top ten. With respect to this clone: Antigen unknown.

Trimming stripped 4 bases from V and 6 bases from J, with 15 bases between. This CDR3 contains 14 residues. The germline gives CDR1 SGDLS, CDR2 YYNGEE. The sample here was CD4+ or CD8+ T cells sorted from blood, taken in a trial of the OX40 agonist ivuxolimab. The rearrangement joins TRBV9 to TRBJ2-3; TRBD2 is a possible D gene (7 bases). The origin of this receptor is an adult with an advanced solid tumor such as melanoma, head and neck, liver or kidney cancer. As DNA, the CDR3 is TGTGCCAGCAGCCTAGGGGGGGATCTGGATACGCAGTATTTT. Protein product: CASSLGGDLDTQYF. The full variable domain, completed using reference TRBV9 and TRBJ2-3, is DSGVTQTPKHLITATGQRVTLRCSPRSGDLSVYWYQQSLDQGLQFLIQYYNGEERAKGNILERFSAQQFPDLHSELNLSSLELGDSALYFCASSLGGDLDTQYFGPGTRLTVL.